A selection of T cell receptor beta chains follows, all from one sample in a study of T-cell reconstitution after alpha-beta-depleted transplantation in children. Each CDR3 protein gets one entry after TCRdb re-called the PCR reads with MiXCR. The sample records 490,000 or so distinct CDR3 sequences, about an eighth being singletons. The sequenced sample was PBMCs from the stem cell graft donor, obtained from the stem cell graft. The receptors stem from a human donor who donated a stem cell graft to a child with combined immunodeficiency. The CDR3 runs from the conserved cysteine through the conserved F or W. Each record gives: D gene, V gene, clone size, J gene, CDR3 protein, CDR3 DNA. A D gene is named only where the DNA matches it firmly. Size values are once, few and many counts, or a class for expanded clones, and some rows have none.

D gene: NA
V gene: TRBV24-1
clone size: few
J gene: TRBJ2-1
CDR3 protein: CATSDLANEQFF
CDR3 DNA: TGTGCCACCAGTGATCTGGCGAATGAGCAGTTCTTC

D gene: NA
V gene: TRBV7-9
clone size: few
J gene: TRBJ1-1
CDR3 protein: CASSSFGGGNTEAFF
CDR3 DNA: TGTGCCAGCAGCTCCTTCGGGGGCGGGAACACTGAAGCTTTCTTT

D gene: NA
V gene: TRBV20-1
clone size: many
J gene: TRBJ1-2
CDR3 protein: CSARVEGGYTF
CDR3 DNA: TGCAGTGCTAGAGTTGAAGGGGGCTACACCTTC

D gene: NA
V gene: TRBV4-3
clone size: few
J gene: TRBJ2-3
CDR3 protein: CASSQAVHTDTQYF
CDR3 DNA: TGCGCCAGCAGCCAAGCGGTTCACACAGATACGCAGTATTTT

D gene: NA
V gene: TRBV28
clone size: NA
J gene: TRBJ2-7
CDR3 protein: CASSRNEQYF
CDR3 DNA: TGTGCCAGCAGCAGAAACGAGCAGTACTTC

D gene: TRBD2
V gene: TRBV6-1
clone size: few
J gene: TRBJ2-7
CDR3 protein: CASSRGTSGISYEQYF
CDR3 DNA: TGTGCCAGCAGTCGGGGGACTAGCGGGATCTCCTACGAGCAGTACTTC

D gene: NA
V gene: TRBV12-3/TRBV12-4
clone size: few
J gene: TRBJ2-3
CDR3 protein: CASTFGREGTDTQYF
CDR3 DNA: TGTGCCAGCACTTTTGGGCGGGAAGGCACAGATACGCAGTATTTT

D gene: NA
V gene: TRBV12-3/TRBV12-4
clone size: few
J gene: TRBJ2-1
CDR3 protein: CASSARGSSEQFF
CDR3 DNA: TGTGCCAGCAGCGCCAGGGGAAGCAGTGAGCAGTTCTTC

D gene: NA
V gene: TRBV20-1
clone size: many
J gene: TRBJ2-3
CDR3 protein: CSAIARGDTQYF
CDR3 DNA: TGCAGTGCTATAGCTAGAGGAGATACGCAGTATTTT

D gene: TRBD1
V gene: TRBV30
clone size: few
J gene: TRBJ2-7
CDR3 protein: CAWRGQGYEQYF
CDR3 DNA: TGTGCCTGGAGGGGACAGGGCTACGAGCAGTACTTC

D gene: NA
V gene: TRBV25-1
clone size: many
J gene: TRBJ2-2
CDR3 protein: CASSDLMNTGELFF
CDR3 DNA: TGTGCCAGCAGTGATCTTATGAACACCGGGGAGCTGTTTTTT

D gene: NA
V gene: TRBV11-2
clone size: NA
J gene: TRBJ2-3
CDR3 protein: CASSLTRATDTQYF
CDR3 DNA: TGTGCCAGCAGCTTAACAAGGGCTACAGATACGCAGTATTTT

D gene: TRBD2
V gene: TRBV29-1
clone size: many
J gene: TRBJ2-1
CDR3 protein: CSGRTSLFNEQFF
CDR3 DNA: TGCAGCGGTAGGACTAGCCTATTCAATGAGCAGTTCTTC

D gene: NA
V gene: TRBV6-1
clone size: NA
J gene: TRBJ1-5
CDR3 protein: CASSHPGISGNQPQHF
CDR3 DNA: TGTGCCAGCAGCCACCCGGGAATCTCGGGCAATCAGCCCCAGCATTTT

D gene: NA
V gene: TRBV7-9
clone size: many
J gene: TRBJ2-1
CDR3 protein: CASSLEASQYNEQFF
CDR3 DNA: TGTGCCAGCAGCTTAGAGGCTAGCCAATACAATGAGCAGTTCTTC

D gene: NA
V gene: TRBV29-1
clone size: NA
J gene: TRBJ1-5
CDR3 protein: CSVVVGLGQPQHF
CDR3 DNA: TGCAGCGTTGTTGTGGGGTTGGGTCAGCCCCAGCATTTT

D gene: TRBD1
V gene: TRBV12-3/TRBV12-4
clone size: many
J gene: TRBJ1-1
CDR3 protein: CASSLSGGVTEAFF
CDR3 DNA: TGTGCCAGCAGTTTATCAGGGGGCGTCACTGAAGCTTTCTTT

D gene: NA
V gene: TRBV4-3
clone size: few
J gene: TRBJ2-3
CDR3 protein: CASSPNAGLTTDTQYF
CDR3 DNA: TGCGCCAGCAGCCCCAACGCGGGCCTGACCACAGATACGCAGTATTTT

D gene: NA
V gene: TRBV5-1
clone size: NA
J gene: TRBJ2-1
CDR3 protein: CASRMGASSYNEQFF
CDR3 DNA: TGCGCCAGCCGTATGGGAGCGAGCTCCTACAATGAGCAGTTCTTC

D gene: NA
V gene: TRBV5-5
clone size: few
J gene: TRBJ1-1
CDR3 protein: CASSLSEGNTEAFF
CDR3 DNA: TGTGCCAGCAGCTTGTCGGAGGGGAACACTGAAGCTTTCTTT

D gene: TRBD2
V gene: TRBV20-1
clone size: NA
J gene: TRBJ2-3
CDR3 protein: CSAIAGGRTDTQYF
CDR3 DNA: TGCAGTGCTATAGCGGGAGGGCGCACAGATACGCAGTATTTT

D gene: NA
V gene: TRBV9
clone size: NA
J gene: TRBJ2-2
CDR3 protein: CASSVAGNTGELFF
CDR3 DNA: TGTGCCAGCAGCGTAGCCGGGAACACCGGGGAGCTGTTTTTT

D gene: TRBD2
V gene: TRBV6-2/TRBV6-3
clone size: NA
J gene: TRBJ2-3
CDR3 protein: CASSYSRLAGYPDTQYF
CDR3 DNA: TGTGCCAGCAGTTACTCCAGACTAGCGGGTTACCCAGATACGCAGTATTTT

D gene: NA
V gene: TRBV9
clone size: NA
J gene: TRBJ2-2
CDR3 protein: CASSPRGGGELFF
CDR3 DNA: TGTGCCAGCAGCCCGAGGGGGGGCGGGGAGCTGTTTTTT

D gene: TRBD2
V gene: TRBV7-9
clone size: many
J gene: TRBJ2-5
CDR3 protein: CASSSPSGDETQYF
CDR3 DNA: TGTGCCAGCAGCTCACCTAGCGGGGACGAGACCCAGTACTTC

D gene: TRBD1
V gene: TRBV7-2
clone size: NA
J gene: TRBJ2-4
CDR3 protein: CASSLAYGRDSRNIQYF
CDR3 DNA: TGTGCCAGCAGCTTAGCCTACGGACGGGACAGCCGAAACATTCAGTACTTC

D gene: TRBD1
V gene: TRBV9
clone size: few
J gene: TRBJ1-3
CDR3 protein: CASSTGGSSGNTIYF
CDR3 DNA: TGTGCCAGCAGCACAGGGGGCTCCTCTGGAAACACCATATATTTT

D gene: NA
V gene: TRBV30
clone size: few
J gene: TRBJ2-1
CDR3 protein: CAWSGSGADNEQFF
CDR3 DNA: TGTGCCTGGAGTGGTTCGGGAGCAGACAATGAGCAGTTCTTC

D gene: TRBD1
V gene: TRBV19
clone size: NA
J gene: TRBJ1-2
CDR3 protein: CASSIPTDRVNYGYTF
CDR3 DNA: TGTGCCAGTAGTATCCCGACCGACAGGGTAAACTATGGCTACACCTTC

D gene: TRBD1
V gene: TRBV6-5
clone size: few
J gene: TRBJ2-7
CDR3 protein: CASSYSGQGNEQYF
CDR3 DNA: TGTGCCAGCAGTTACTCGGGACAGGGGAACGAGCAGTACTTC

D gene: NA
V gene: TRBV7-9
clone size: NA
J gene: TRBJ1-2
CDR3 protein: CASSLDFGQSYGYTF
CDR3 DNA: TGTGCCAGCAGCTTAGATTTCGGACAGAGTTATGGCTACACCTTC

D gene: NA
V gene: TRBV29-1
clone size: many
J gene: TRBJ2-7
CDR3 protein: CSVGATDYSYEQYF
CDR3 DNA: TGCAGCGTTGGCGCCACGGATTACTCCTACGAGCAGTACTTC

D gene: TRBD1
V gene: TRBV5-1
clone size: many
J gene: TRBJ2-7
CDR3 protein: CASSLDRGYEQYF
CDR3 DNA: TGCGCCAGCAGCTTGGACAGGGGATACGAGCAGTACTTC

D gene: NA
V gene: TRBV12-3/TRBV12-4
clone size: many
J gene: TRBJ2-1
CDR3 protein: CASSSWGEQFF
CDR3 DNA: TGTGCCAGCAGTAGTTGGGGTGAGCAGTTCTTC

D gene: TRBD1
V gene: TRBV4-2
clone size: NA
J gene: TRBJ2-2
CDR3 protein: CASSQTGSQGANLAGELFF
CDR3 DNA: TGTGCCAGCAGCCAGACTGGGTCCCAGGGGGCGAATCTGGCTGGGGAGCTGTTTTTT

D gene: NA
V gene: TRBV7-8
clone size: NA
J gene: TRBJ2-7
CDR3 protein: CASSLAENAYEQYF
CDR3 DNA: TGTGCCAGCAGCTTAGCGGAAAACGCCTACGAGCAGTACTTC

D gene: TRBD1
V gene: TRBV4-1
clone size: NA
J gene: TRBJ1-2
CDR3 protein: CASSQTGRYGYTF
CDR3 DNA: TGCGCCAGCAGCCAGACAGGGCGGTATGGCTACACCTTC

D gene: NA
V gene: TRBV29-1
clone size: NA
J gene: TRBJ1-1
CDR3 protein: CSGGTMNTEAFF
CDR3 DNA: TGCAGCGGGGGGACAATGAACACTGAAGCTTTCTTT

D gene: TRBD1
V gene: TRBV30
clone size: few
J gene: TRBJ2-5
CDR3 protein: CAWSVWDSRGTQYF
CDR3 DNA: TGTGCCTGGAGTGTATGGGACAGTCGGGGGACCCAGTACTTC

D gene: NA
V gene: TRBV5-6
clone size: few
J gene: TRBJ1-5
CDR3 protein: CASSLGTLDNQPQHF
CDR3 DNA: TGTGCCAGCAGCCTCGGGACGCTCGACAATCAGCCCCAGCATTTT

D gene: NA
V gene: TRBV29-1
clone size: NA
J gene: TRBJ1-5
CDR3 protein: CSVRDGRSNQPQHF
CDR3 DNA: TGCAGCGTAAGGGACGGTCGTAGCAATCAGCCCCAGCATTTT

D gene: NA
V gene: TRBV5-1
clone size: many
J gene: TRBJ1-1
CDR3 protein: CASSPMWLGNTEAFF
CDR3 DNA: TGCGCCAGCAGCCCTATGTGGCTCGGGAACACTGAAGCTTTCTTT

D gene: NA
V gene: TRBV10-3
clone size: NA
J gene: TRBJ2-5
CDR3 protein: CAISGDPLDAGETQYF
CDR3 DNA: TGTGCCATCAGTGGGGACCCACTTGATGCTGGCGAGACCCAGTACTTC

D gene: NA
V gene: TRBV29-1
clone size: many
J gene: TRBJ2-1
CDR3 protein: CSNGGNNYNEQFF
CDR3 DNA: TGCAGCAACGGAGGGAACAACTACAATGAGCAGTTCTTC

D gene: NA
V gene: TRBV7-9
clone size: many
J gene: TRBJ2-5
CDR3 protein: CASSLGPLSKETQYF
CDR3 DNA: TGTGCCAGCAGCCTCGGACCACTGTCGAAAGAGACCCAGTACTTC

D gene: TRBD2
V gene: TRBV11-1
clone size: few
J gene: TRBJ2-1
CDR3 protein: CASSLEAGVINEQFF
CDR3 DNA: TGTGCCAGCAGCCTGGAGGCGGGAGTAATCAATGAGCAGTTCTTC

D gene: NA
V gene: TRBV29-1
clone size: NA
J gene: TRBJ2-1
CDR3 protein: CSAVVLAAYNEQFF
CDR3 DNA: TGCAGCGCCGTCGTATTAGCGGCCTACAATGAGCAGTTCTTC

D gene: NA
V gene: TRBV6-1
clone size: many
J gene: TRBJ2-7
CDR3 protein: CASSEVNYEQYF
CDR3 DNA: TGTGCCAGCAGTGAAGTCAACTACGAGCAGTACTTC

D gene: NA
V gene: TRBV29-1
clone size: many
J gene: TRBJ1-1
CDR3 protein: CSVEPRMNTEAFF
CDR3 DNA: TGCAGCGTTGAACCGAGAATGAACACTGAAGCTTTCTTT